One and the same sample provided the 23 T cell receptor beta chains below, sequenced in a study of early T cells in non-severe SARS-CoV-2 infection. TCRdb passed the 5' RACE reads through MiXCR, listing each CDR3 protein once. This table has approximately 70,000 distinct CDR3 sequences, more than 10% appearing once. Material for sequencing was whole blood. Receptor source: an adult who was a healthcare worker with PCR-confirmed SARS-CoV-2 infection or an uninfected control (not recorded which).

This chain joins TRBV19 and TRBJ1-5; D gene unclear. The CDR3 consists of 16 residues. Trimming removed 0 bases at V and 3 bases at J, with 12 bases between. Germline CDR1 reads LNHDA; CDR2 reads SQIVND (reference sequence). CDR3 loop: CASSIDRIASNQPQHF. CDR3 in DNA: TGTGCCAGTAGTATAGATCGTATAGCTTCCAATCAGCCCCAGCATTTT.

On this clonotype itself: At one boundary the junction diverges from the germline segment, which might be a read error. The chain joins TRBV3-1 to TRBJ2-4; 11 positions match TRBD2. The CDR3 runs to 17 residues. The germline CDR1 and CDR2 sequences are LGHDT and YNNKEL (reference sequence). In nucleotides, the CDR3 is TGTACCAGCAGCCGTTTTAGCGGGGGGGTAGTCAAAAACATTCAGTACTTC. This codes for CTSSRFSGGVVKNIQYF. Filled out from reference TRBV3-1 and TRBJ2-4, the complete variable domain reads DTAVSQTPKYLVTQMGNDKSIKCEQNLGHDTMYWYKQDSKKFLKIMFSYNNKELIINETVPNRFSPKSPDKAHLNLHINSLELGDSAVYFCTSSRFSGGVVKNIQYFGAGTRLSVL.

This clonotype was detected ten times or more. An end of the junction does not agree with germline; a read error may underlie this. This chain connects TRBV27 to TRBJ2-1, with D possibly being TRBD2 (7 bases). This CDR3 is built from 14 residues. Germline V gives CDR1 MNHEY, CDR2 SMNVEV (reference sequence). The CDR3 nucleotides are TGTGCCAGCAGCCTCGCGGGGGCCTATAATGAGCAGTTCTTC. Amino acid sequence: CASSLAGAYNEQFF.

The genes are TRBV3-1 and TRBJ2-4, with no clear D. The germline V gene encodes CDR1 LGHDT and CDR2 YNNKEL (reference sequence). The V gene lost 0 bases and the J gene lost 7 bases, with 13 bases spanning the gap. There are 15 residues in the CDR3. CDR3 protein: CASSQELTLWNIQYF. The CDR3 DNA reads as TGTGCCAGCAGCCAAGAGTTAACTCTGTGGAACATTCAGTACTTC. The full variable domain, its missing parts supplied by reference TRBV3-1 and TRBJ2-4, is DTAVSQTPKYLVTQMGNDKSIKCEQNLGHDTMYWYKQDSKKFLKIMFSYNNKELIINETVPNRFSPKSPDKAHLNLHINSLELGDSAVYFCASSQELTLWNIQYFGAGTRLSVL.

This clonotype was found many times. The chain recombines TRBV7-3 with TRBJ2-3, with TRBD1 matching 7 bases. Trimming at V came to 5 bases and at J to 1 base, leaving 6 bases not matched to a gene. There are 15 residues in the CDR3. Germline loops: CDR1 SGHTA, CDR2 FQGTGA. The chain's CDR3 is CASSTRGQGTDTQYF. The CDR3 DNA is TGTGCCAGCAGCACCCGAGGACAGGGCACAGATACGCAGTATTTT.

As regards this clonotype: At one end, the junction sequence differs from germline, possibly due to a read error. This rearrangement joins TRBV7-2 to TRBJ1-5; the D gene is possibly TRBD1 (5 bases). The CDR3 has 16 residues. CDR1 SGHTA and CDR2 FQGNSA come from the germline V gene. CDR3 region: CAGSLEVGQGNQPQHF. As DNA, the CDR3 is TGTGCCGGCAGCTTAGAGGTGGGGCAGGGCAATCAGCCCCAGCATTTT.

Ten or more counts support this clonotype. The V and J genes are TRBV3-1 and TRBJ1-1; no clear D gene. CDR1 is LGHDT, CDR2 YNNKEL, per germline (reference sequence). This CDR3 has 12 amino acids. Trimming took off 3 bases at V and 11 bases at J, with 13 bases between the two ends. The CDR3 loop reads CASSQATASAFF. The CDR3 DNA reads TGTGCCAGCAGCCAGGCTACAGCGTCGGCTTTCTTT.

This clonotype appeared a few times. The CDR3 DNA reads TGTGCCAGTCTTTGGTGGGGGGGCCGCCTGGATACGCAGTATTTT. It codes for CASLWWGGRLDTQYF. The rearrangement uses TRBV12-3 or TRBV12-4 and TRBJ2-3, with D possibly TRBD2 on 7 matching bases. This CDR3 has 15 residues. The V and J ends lost 9 bases and 6 bases respectively, with 22 bases between them.

This clonotype was counted at least ten times. The CDR3 DNA reads as TGTGCCAGCAGCCGTCTCCTCCTACGCGAGCAGTACTTC. Protein: CASSRLLLREQYF. The chain combines TRBV7-9 with TRBJ2-7; the D is unclear. Germline CDR1 reads SEHNR; CDR2 reads FQNEAQ (reference sequence). The V and J ends lost 5 bases and 6 bases respectively, with 14 bases between them. This CDR3 is 13 amino acids long.

This clonotype was detected ten times or more. The CDR3 DNA reads TGCAGTGCGGAGTCCGTCGGCTCTGGGGCCAACGTCCTGACTTTC. This encodes CSAESVGSGANVLTF. The rearrangement links TRBV20-1 to TRBJ2-6; no clear D. Trimming stripped 6 bases from V and 0 bases from J, with 12 bases between. The germline V gene encodes CDR1 DFQATT and CDR2 SNEGSKA (reference sequence). The CDR3 is 15 amino acids.

This clonotype came up a few times. This CDR3 is CASSQQGPNTEAFF. The CDR3 nucleotides are TGCGCCAGCAGCCAACAGGGGCCGAACACTGAAGCTTTCTTT. This chain links TRBV5-1 with TRBJ1-1; 7 bases match TRBD1. The germline CDR1 and CDR2 sequences are SGHRS and YFSETQ. The CDR3 consists of 14 residues. V was clipped by 4 bases and J by 1 base; unmatched bases: 4. Supplemented by reference TRBV5-1 and TRBJ1-1, the full variable domain reads KAGVTQTPRYLIKTRGQQVTLSCSPISGHRSVSWYQQTPGQGLQFLFEYFSETQRNKGNFPGRFSGRQFSNSRSEMNVSTLELGDSALYLCASSQQGPNTEAFFGQGTRLTVV.

J is TRBJ1-6 and V is TRBV11-2; D unclear. CDR1 is SGHAT and CDR2 is FQNNGV in the germline V gene. V was pared by 5 bases and J by 1 base, with 15 bases between. The CDR3 runs to 17 residues. The CDR3 coding sequence is TGTGCCAGCAGCCTCGGGAGGGATGGGTCCTATAATTCACCCCTCCACTTT. This translates into CASSLGRDGSYNSPLHF.

This clonotype was seen only a few times. V usage is TRBV20-1 and J usage is TRBJ2-1; the match to TRBD2 covers 8 bases. V was clipped by 5 bases and J by 4 bases; unmatched bases: 7. CDR1 and CDR2 (germline): DFQATT, SNEGSKA (reference sequence). CDR3 length: 14 amino acids. This CDR3 is CSAESGRTYNEQFF. The CDR3 DNA sequence: TGCAGTGCTGAAAGCGGGAGAACATACAATGAGCAGTTCTTC.

J is TRBJ2-3 and V is TRBV30, with 9 positions matching TRBD2. The germline CDR1 and CDR2 sequences are GTSNPN and SVGIG (reference sequence). This CDR3 spans 14 amino acids. Trimming at V came to 8 bases and at J to 2 bases, leaving 8 bases not matched to a gene. The CDR3 DNA reads TGTGCCCGGGAGCGGGGGGACCACACAGATACGCAGTATTTT. Protein product: CARERGDHTDTQYF. Variable domain in full (rest from reference TRBV30 and TRBJ2-3): SQTIHQWPATLVQPVGSPLSLECTVEGTSNPNLYWYRQAAGRGLQLLFYSVGIGQISSEVPQNLSASRPQDRQFILSSKKLLLSDSGFYLCARERGDHTDTQYFGPGTRLTVL.

The chain links TRBV29-1 to TRBJ2-1; 7 nucleotides line up with TRBD2. V trimming: 5 bases; J trimming: 9 bases; junction bases outside the gene matches: 7. CDR3 size: 12 residues. Germline CDR1 and CDR2: SQVTM and ANQGSEA. The CDR3 region is CSVLRERGEQFF. CDR3 sequence (DNA): TGCAGCGTTCTGCGGGAGAGGGGTGAGCAGTTCTTC.

The J gene is TRBJ2-7, the V gene TRBV14; 11 nucleotides align to TRBD1. The germline V gene has CDR1 SGHDN and CDR2 FVKESK. This CDR3 spans 15 amino acids. J gave up 6 bases and V 1 base, and 5 bases lay outside the gene matches. CDR3 residues: CASSQARTGGAEQYF. The CDR3 DNA sequence: TGTGCCAGCAGCCAAGCTCGGACAGGGGGCGCCGAGCAGTACTTC.

This clonotype was detected ten times or more. The gene calls are TRBV7-6 and TRBJ2-5, with TRBD2 as a possible D gene (5 bases). Per the germline V gene, CDR1 is SGHVS and CDR2 is FNYEAQ. Trimming pared 5 bases from V and 9 bases from J, leaving 16 bases between. This CDR3 region has 13 residues. The CDR3 region has the DNA TGTGCCAGCAGCATCTCCCCGCCCGGGGCCCAGTACTTC. Amino acid sequence: CASSISPPGAQYF.

This clonotype came up a few times. The chain recombines TRBV29-1 with TRBJ2-5; 9 bases are a match to TRBD1. The CDR3 spans 13 residues. V was pared by 4 bases and J by 7 bases, with 7 bases of the junction left unmatched. CDR1 SQVTM and CDR2 ANQGSEA come from the germline V gene. The CDR3 DNA sequence: TGCAGCGTTGGTGGGACAGGGCATGGGACCCAGTACTTC. This codes for CSVGGTGHGTQYF.

This chain uses TRBV6-5 with TRBJ2-2; 7 bases agree with TRBD2. Germline assignment: CDR1 MNHEY and CDR2 SVGAGI. V trimming: 10 bases; J trimming: 0 bases; junction bases outside the gene matches: 5. The CDR3 spans 14 residues. Written as DNA, the CDR3 is TGTGCCACCTCTAGCGGCCCGAACACCGGGGAGCTGTTTTTT. Translating gives CATSSGPNTGELFF.

This clonotype was seen many times. The chain has TRBV6-5 and TRBJ2-3; D is uncertain. CDR1 and CDR2 from the germline V gene are MNHEY and SVGAGI. The CDR3 spans 15 residues. Trimming removed 6 bases at V and 0 bases at J, with 13 bases between. Here the CDR3 reads CASSPHLPSTDTQYF. The CDR3 DNA is TGTGCCAGCAGCCCACACCTCCCTAGCACAGATACGCAGTATTTT.

This clonotype was seen only a few times. The rearrangement uses TRBV6-8 and TRBJ1-6; D might be TRBD1 (6 bases). The V gene's germline CDR1 is MNHGY and CDR2 SAAAGT. This CDR3 spans 16 amino acids. The ends were cut back, 11 bases at V and 0 bases at J, with 17 bases in the middle. The DNA of the CDR3 is TGTGCCGGCAAACGACAGGAGAGCTCCTATAATTCACCCCTCCACTTT. Encoded protein: CAGKRQESSYNSPLHF.

V is TRBV19 and J is TRBJ2-1; perhaps TRBD1 as D (6 bases). This CDR3 has 14 amino acids. V shed 3 bases and J shed 0 bases, with 6 bases lying between them. Germline CDR1 is LNHDA and CDR2 is SQIVND (reference sequence). The CDR3 region is CASSMDSSYNEQFF. In DNA, the CDR3 is TGTGCCAGTAGTATGGACAGCTCCTACAATGAGCAGTTCTTC.

This clonotype has a count of ten or more. V usage is TRBV27 and J usage is TRBJ2-7, with D possibly matching TRBD2 (5 bases). From germline, CDR1 is MNHEY and CDR2 SMNVEV (reference sequence). The CDR3 runs to 13 residues. V was shortened by 6 bases and J by 4 bases, with 13 bases between the two germline ends. The CDR3 DNA sequence: TGTGCCAGCAGCCACTCCACGGGGTACGAGCAGTACTTC. It codes for CASSHSTGYEQYF.